This paragraph covers one T cell receptor beta chain sequence. Its antigen remains unknown. These data come from a study of T cell responses to AZD1222 COVID-19 vaccine. Across the whole study: Second-dose schedules of about 4 or about 12 weeks were combined.

Some clones are missing from TCRdb's copy, which holds only in-frame ones; the method was immunoSEQ multiplex PCR. The data hold some 140,000 clones, with roughly 90% observed a single time. Study-wide results and caveats: Clonal diversity may have been underestimated, and the donors were mostly white British, with more females than males. At baseline, just five to seven AZD1222 recipients tested seropositive. Spike was spanned by vaccine-associated CD4 TCRs, which were dominant at 160-218 and 743-854.

Germline CDR1 reads LGHDT; CDR2 reads YNNKEL (reference sequence). This CDR3 has 11 amino acids. V lost 6 bases and J lost 12, with 12 bases in between. The V and J genes are TRBV3-1 (or the pseudogene TRBV3-2) and TRBJ2-1; possible D gene TRBD1, 5 bases. The source is an adult in good health. The specimen comprised peripheral blood, sampled on day 0 of AZD1222 vaccination. CDR3 residues: CASSLGQAQFF. CDR3 DNA: TGTGCCAGCAGTTTAGGACAAGCGCAGTTCTTC.